This TCR beta chain was documented in a study of blood T cell repertoires in COVID-19. The germline V and J ends were trimmed by 4 bases and 0 bases, with 11 bases remaining between them. CDR1 is MNHEY, CDR2 SMNVEV, per germline (reference sequence). The CDR3 is made up of 15 amino acids. In the study's own analysis: Amplification of reference gene primers provided the estimated nucleated cell counts. This table comes from immunoSEQ multiplex PCR, and its TCRdb copy is limited to in-frame clones, with some not included. V, J and clone size were drawn from that table, and D and trimming were deduced from the DNA. Of about 230,000 clones detected, 85% to 90% appear once; the ten largest clones hold around 10%. Seattle cases were enrolled at active infection and followed longitudinally.

The source of this sequence is a man in his fifties or sixties with COVID-19, enrolled during active disease. Sample: peripheral blood. The V gene is TRBV27, the J gene TRBJ2-3; D is perhaps TRBD1 (5 bases). The CDR3 bases are TGTGCCAGCAGTTCCCTAGGGGCTAGCACAGATACGCAGTATTTT. Translated, it gives CASSSLGASTDTQYF.